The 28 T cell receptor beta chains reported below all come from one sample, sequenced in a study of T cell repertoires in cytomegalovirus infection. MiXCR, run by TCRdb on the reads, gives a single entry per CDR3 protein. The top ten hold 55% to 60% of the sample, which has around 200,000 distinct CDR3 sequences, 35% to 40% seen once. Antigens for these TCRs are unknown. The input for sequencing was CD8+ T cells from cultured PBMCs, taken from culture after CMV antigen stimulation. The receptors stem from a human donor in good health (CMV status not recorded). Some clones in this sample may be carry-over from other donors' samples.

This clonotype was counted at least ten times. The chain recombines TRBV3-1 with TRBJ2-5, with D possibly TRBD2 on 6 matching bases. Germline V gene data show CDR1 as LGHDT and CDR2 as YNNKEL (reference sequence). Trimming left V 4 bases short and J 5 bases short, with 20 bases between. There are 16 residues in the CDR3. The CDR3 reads CASSLWRGGSVETQYF. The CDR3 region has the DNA TGTGCCAGCAGCCTGTGGCGGGGTGGTAGCGTGGAGACCCAGTACTTC.

The CDR3 nucleotides read TGTGCCAGCAGCCCGCCGGACGGGCGGAGGAACACTGAAGCTTTCTTT. Protein sequence: CASSPPDGRRNTEAFF. The genes are TRBV7-8 and TRBJ1-1; no reliable D call. The V end lost 5 bases, the J end lost 1 base, and 17 bases lay between the germline ends. Germline assignment: CDR1 SGHVS and CDR2 FQNEAQ. The CDR3 is 16 amino acids. The full variable domain, in which reference TRBV7-8 and TRBJ1-1 provide the parts outside the CDR3, is GAGVSQSPRYKVAKRGQDVALRCDPISGHVSLFWYQQALGQGPEFLTYFQNEAQLDKSGLPSDRFFAERPEGSVSTLKIQRTQQEDSAVYLCASSPPDGRRNTEAFFGQGTRLTVV.

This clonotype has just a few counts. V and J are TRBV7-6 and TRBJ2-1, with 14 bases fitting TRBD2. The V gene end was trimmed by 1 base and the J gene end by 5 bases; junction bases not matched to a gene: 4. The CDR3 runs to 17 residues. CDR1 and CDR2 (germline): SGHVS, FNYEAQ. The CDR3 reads CASSLVWTSGRHNEQFF. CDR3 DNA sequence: TGTGCCAGCAGCTTAGTATGGACTAGCGGGAGGCACAATGAGCAGTTCTTC.

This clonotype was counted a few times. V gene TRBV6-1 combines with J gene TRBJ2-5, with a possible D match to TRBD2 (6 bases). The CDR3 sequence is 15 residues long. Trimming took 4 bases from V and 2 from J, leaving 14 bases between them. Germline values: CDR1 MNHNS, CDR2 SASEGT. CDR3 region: CASSAYYRGQETQYF. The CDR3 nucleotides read TGTGCCAGCAGTGCCTATTACCGGGGGCAAGAGACCCAGTACTTC.

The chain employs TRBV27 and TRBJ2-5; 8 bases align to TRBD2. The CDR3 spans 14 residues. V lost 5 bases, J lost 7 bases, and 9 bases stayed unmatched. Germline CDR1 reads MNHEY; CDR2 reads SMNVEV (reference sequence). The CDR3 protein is CASSRRGGLLTQYF. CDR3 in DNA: TGTGCCAGCAGTCGTCGGGGGGGCCTGTTGACCCAGTACTTC.

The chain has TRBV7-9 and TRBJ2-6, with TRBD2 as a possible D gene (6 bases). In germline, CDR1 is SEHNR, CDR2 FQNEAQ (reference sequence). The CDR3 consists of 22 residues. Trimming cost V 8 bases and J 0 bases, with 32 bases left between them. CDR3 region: CASAPTIGGPLDPLSGANVLTF. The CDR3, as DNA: TGTGCCAGCGCCCCGACGATCGGGGGACCCCTTGACCCACTCTCTGGGGCCAACGTCCTGACTTTC. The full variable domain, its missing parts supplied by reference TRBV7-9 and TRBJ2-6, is DTGVSQNPRHKITKRGQNVTFRCDPISEHNRLYWYRQTLGQGPEFLTYFQNEAQLEKSRLLSDRFSAERPKGSFSTLEIQRTEQGDSAMYLCASAPTIGGPLDPLSGANVLTFGAGSRLTVL.

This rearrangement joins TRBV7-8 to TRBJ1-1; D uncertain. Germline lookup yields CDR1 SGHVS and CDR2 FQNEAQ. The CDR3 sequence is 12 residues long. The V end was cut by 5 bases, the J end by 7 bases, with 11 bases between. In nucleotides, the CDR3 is TGTGCCAGCAGCCGTGCTAGATATGAAGCTTTCTTT. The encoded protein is CASSRARYEAFF.

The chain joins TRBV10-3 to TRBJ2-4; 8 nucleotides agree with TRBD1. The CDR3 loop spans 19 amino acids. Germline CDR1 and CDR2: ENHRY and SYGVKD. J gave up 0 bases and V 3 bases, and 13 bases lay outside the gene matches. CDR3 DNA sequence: TGTGCCATCAGTGATCCGGGACAGGAAGCTCTGTTAGCCAAAAACATTCAGTACTTC. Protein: CAISDPGQEALLAKNIQYF.

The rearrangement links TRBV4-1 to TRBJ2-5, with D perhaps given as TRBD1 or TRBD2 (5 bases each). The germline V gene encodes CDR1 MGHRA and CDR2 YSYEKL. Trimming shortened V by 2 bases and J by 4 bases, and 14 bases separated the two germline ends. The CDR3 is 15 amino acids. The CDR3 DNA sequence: TGCGCCAGCAGCCAAAGAAGAGGTGGGGGAGAGACCCAGTACTTC. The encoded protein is CASSQRRGGGETQYF.

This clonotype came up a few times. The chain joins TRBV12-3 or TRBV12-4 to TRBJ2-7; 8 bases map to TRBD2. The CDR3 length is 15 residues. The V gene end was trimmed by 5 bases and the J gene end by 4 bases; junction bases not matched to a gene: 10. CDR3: CASSPSRTSLYEQYF. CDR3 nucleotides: TGTGCCAGCAGTCCTTCCCGGACTAGCTTATACGAGCAGTACTTC.

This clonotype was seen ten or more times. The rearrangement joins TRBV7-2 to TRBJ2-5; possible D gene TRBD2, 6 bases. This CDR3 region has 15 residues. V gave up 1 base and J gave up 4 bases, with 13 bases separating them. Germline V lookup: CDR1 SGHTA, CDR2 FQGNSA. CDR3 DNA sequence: TGTGCCAGCAGCTTAGGGGTCGGGGGTTTAGAGACCCAGTACTTC. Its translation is CASSLGVGGLETQYF.

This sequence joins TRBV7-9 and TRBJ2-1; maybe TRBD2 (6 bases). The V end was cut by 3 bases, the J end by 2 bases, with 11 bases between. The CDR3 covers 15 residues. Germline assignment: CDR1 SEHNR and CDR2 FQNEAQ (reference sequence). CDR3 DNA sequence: TGTGCCAGCAGCTTGCCAGGGAGGACCTACAATGAGCAGTTCTTC. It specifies CASSLPGRTYNEQFF. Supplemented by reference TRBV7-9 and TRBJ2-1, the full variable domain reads DTGVSQNPRHKITKRGQNVTFRCDPISEHNRLYWYRQTLGQGPEFLTYFQNEAQLEKSRLLSDRFSAERPKGSFSTLEIQRTEQGDSAMYLCASSLPGRTYNEQFFGPGTRLTVL.

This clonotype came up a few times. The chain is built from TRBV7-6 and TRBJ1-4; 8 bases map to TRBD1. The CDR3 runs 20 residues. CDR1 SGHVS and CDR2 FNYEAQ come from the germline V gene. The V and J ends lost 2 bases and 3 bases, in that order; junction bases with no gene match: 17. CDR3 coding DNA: TGTGCCAGCAGCTTATTCACCCCACGACAGGGGAGAAAGGCTAATGAAAAACTGTTTTTT. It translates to CASSLFTPRQGRKANEKLFF.

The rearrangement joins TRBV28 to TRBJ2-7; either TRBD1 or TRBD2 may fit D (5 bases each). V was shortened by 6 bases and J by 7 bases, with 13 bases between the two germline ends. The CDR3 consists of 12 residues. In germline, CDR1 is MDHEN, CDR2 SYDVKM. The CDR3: CASSPGTLEQYF. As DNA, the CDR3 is TGTGCCAGCAGCCCTGGGACCCTAGAGCAGTACTTC.

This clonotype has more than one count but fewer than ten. CDR3 protein: CASSYGQGLSSEQFF. The DNA for the CDR3 is TGTGCCAGCAGTTACGGGCAGGGATTATCCAGTGAGCAGTTCTTC. The chain couples TRBV6-5 to TRBJ2-1, with D perhaps matching TRBD1 (5 bases). Germline V gene lookup returns CDR1 MNHEY and CDR2 SVGAGI. This CDR3 region has 15 residues. With 2 bases removed from V and 9 bases from J, the gap between germline ends came to 17 bases.

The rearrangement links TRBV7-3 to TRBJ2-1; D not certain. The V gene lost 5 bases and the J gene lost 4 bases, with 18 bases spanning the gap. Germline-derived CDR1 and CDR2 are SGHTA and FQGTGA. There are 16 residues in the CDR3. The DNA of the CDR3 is TGTGCCAGCAGCCGCAGTCCTCGAATCCCATACAATGAGCAGTTCTTC. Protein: CASSRSPRIPYNEQFF.

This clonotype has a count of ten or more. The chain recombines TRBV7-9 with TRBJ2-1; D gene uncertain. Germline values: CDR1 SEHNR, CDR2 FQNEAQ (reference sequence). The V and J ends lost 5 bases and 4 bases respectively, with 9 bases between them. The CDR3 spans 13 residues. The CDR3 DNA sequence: TGTGCCAGCAGCCATCTCCATTACAATGAGCAGTTCTTC. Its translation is CASSHLHYNEQFF. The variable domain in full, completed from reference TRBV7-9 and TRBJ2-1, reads DTGVSQNPRHKITKRGQNVTFRCDPISEHNRLYWYRQTLGQGPEFLTYFQNEAQLEKSRLLSDRFSAERPKGSFSTLEIQRTEQGDSAMYLCASSHLHYNEQFFGPGTRLTVL.

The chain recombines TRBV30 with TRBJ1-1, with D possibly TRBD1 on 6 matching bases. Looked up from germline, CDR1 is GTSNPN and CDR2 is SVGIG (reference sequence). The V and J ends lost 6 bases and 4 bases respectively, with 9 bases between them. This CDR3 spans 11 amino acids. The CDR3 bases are TGTGCCTGTGGACAGACCACTGAAGCTTTCTTT. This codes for CACGQTTEAFF. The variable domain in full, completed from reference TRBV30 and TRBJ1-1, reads SQTIHQWPATLVQPVGSPLSLECTVEGTSNPNLYWYRQAAGRGLQLLFYSVGIGQISSEVPQNLSASRPQDRQFILSSKKLLLSDSGFYLCACGQTTEAFFGQGTRLTVV.

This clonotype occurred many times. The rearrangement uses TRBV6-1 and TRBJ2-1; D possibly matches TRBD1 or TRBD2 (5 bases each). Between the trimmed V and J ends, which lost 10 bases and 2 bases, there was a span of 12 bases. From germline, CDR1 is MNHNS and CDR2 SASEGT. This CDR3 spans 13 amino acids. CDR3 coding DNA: TGTGCCATTCGGGACCAACCCTACAATGAGCAGTTCTTC. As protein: CAIRDQPYNEQFF.

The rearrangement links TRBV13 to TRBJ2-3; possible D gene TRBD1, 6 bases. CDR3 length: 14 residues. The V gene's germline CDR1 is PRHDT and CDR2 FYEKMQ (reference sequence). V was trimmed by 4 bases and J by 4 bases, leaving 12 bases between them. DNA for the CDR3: TGTGCCAGCAGCTCGAACAGGGATCCAGATACGCAGTATTTT. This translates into CASSSNRDPDTQYF.

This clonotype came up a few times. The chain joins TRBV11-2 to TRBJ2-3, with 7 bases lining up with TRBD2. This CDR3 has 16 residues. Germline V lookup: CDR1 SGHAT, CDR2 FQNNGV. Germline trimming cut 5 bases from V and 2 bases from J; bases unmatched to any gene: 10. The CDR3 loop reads CASSPVEAGPTDTQYF. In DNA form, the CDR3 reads TGTGCCAGCAGCCCCGTGGAAGCGGGACCCACAGATACGCAGTATTTT. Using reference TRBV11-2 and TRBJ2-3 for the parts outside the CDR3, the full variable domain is EAGVAQSPRYKIIEKRQSVAFWCNPISGHATLYWYQQILGQGPKLLIQFQNNGVVDDSQLPKDRFSAERLKGVDSTLKIQPAKLEDSAVYLCASSPVEAGPTDTQYFGPGTRLTVL.

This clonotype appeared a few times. DNA for the CDR3: TGTGCCAGCGCTGGCGGGAGGGCCCGATCCTACGAGCAGTACTTC. It translates to CASAGGRARSYEQYF. The chain links TRBV6-1 to TRBJ2-7; 9 bases line up with TRBD2. The trim removed 8 bases at V and 1 base at J, leaving 9 bases unmatched. CDR1 MNHNS and CDR2 SASEGT come from the germline V gene. CDR3 length: 15 residues.

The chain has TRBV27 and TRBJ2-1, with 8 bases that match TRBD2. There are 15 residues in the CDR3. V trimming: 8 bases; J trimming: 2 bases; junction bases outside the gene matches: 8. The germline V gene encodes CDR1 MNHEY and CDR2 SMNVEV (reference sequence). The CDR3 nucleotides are TGTGCCAGCCGGCTTTCGGGGGGGACCTACAATGAGCAGTTCTTC. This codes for CASRLSGGTYNEQFF.

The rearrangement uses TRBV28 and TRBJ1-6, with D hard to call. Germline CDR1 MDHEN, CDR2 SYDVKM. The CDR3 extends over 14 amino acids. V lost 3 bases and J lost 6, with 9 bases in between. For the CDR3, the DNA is TGTGCCAGCAGTTTCGAGGGAGGTAATTCACCCCTCCACTTT. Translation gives CASSFEGGNSPLHF.

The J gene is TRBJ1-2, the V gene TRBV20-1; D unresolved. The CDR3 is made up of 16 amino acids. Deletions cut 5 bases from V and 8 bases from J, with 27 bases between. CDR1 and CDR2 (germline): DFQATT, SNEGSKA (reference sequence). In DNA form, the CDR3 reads TGCAGTGCTCCGGTTCCGGGCCGCCTCCTCGGCGGGGGCTACACCTTC. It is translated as CSAPVPGRLLGGGYTF.

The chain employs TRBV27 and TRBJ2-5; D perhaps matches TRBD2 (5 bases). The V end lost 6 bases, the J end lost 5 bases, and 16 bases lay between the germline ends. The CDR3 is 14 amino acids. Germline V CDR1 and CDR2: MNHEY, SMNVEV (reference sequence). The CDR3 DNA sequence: TGTGCCAGCAGCAGCCGGACTGGGTTGGAGACCCAGTACTTC. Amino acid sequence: CASSSRTGLETQYF.

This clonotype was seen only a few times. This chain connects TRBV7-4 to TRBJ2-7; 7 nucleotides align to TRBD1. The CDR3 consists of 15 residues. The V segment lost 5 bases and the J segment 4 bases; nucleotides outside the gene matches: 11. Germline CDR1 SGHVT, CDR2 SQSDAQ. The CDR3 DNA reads TGTGCCAGCAGCCCCCCGGACAGGCAGCCATACGAGCAGTACTTC. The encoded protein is CASSPPDRQPYEQYF. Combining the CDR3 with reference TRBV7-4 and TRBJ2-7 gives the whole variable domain GAGVSQSPRYKVAKRGRDVALRCDSISGHVTLYWYRQTLGQGSEVLTYSQSDAQRDKSGRPSGRFSAERPERSVSTLKIQRTEQGDSAVYLCASSPPDRQPYEQYFGPGTRLTVT.

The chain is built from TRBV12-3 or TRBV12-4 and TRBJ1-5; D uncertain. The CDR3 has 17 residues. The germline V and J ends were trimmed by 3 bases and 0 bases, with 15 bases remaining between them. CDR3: CASSFLVGKVSNQPQHF. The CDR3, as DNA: TGTGCCAGCAGTTTTCTGGTAGGGAAGGTTAGCAATCAGCCCCAGCATTTT.